This T cell receptor (beta chain) was obtained from a study of Graves' ophthalmopathy and Graves' hyperthyroidism. About the study: Calling hyperthyroidism stable required that no ophthalmopathy show up within 18 months of follow-up. Whole-study findings and limits: Blood repertoires reportedly contained most expanded thyroid clonotypes above 0.001 frequency.

Other autoimmune diseases, uncontrolled infections, pregnancy or lactation ruled patients out of participation. Orbital computed tomography, thyroid ultrasound, TRAb, serum thyroxine and clinical symptoms formed the basis of diagnosis. Worth noting for this clonotype: Its antigen is still unknown.

Germline V gives CDR1 DFQATT, CDR2 SNEGSKA (reference sequence). Trimming took 2 bases from V and 4 from J; bases not matched to a gene: 13. This CDR3 comprises 19 residues. TCR beta CDR3 amplification used RNA transcripts. The authors performed first-round RT-PCR with HTBI primers and then a second-round multiplex PCR. Each CDR3 protein gets one entry after TCRdb re-called the multiplex PCR reads with MiXCR. The repertoire includes 450,000 to 600,000 distinct CDR3 sequences, less than 45% of them detected once, and roughly 4.5% sits in the top ten. The source is an adult man with Graves' hyperthyroidism. The chain has TRBV20-1 and TRBJ2-3; 15 nucleotides line up with TRBD2. Sequenced: peripheral blood or thyroid tissue (not recorded which). As DNA, the CDR3 is TGCAGTGCTAGATCCGGGACTAGCGGGGGGCCGGATTTCCCAGATACGCAGTATTTT. Protein sequence: CSARSGTSGGPDFPDTQYF.